This TCR beta chain was captured in a study of identical twins. This clonotype occurred once. The J segment lost 3 bases and the V segment lost 3 bases, leaving 4 bases of the junction unmatched. Germline loops: CDR1 DFQATT, CDR2 SNEGSKA (reference sequence). The CDR3 extends over 14 amino acids. A single record per CDR3 protein comes from TCRdb applying MiXCR to the 5' RACE reads. The table shows 500,000 to 600,000 distinct CDR3 sequences, with less than 25% occurring only once. These data were likewise used in another study, on T cells expressing NK-cell markers. That report notes: Beta-chain profiling covered CD3+CD56+NKG2C+, CD3+CD56+NKG2C- and CD3+CD56-NKG2C+ sorted subsets. Where several donors were concerned, these clonotypes also led the CD3+CD56-NKG2C+ fraction.

The sequencing input was CD4+ T cells sorted from blood. The receptor's source is a woman between 18 and 30 years old in good health. The chain has TRBV20-1 and TRBJ2-1; 8 bases map to TRBD2. DNA for the CDR3: TGCAGTGCTAGCGGGAGGGATTACTACAATGAGCAGTTCTTC. It encodes CSASGRDYYNEQFF.